This T cell receptor beta chain came from a study of shared clonotypes between healthy human individuals. At the level of the study: Researchers drew samples from a couple of women and a few men aged 18 to 49.

Naive CD8 isolation took CD45RO-negative cells positively selected for CCR7 and excluded terminally differentiated effector memory CD45RA+ cells. This CDR3 spans 15 amino acids. V lost 5 bases to trimming and J lost 3 bases; unmatched junction nucleotides: 7. Per the germline V gene, CDR1 is MDHEN and CDR2 is SYDVKM. Study-wide findings and caveats: Relative to their counterparts shared across all four donors, non-shared clonotypes exhibited diminished generation probabilities. Sampling used blood alone; tissue repertoires probably differ.

About this clone: Its antigen remains unknown.

This table comes from immunoSEQ multiplex PCR, and its TCRdb copy is limited to in-frame clones, with some not included. The sample contains fewer than 1 million clones, 95% to 97% of which appear only once. This chain uses TRBV28 with TRBJ2-7, with 10 positions matching TRBD2. The sequenced sample was naive CD8+ T cells sorted from blood. The TCR sequence derives from a man aged 25-45 years in good health. CDR3 DNA: TGTGCCAGCAGTCCCCTTTTAGCGGGAGGCTACGAGCAGTACTTC. Amino acids: CASSPLLAGGYEQYF.